The source of this T cell receptor beta chain is a study of blood T cell repertoires in COVID-19. Study as a whole: Researchers got acute and convalescent COVID-19 samples from the United States, Italy and Spain.

Germline V CDR1 and CDR2: SQVTM, ANQGSEA. A total of 14 residues make up the CDR3, ends included. For this clone: The limits of the CDR3 on the DNA are not certain, so only TCRdb's listed CDR3 is given.

Per the original data handling: Nucleated cell number was recorded as an estimate derived from reference gene primer amplification. Data came from immunoSEQ multiplex PCR; TCRdb stores just in-frame clones and leaves some out. V, J and clone size reflect that table, while D and trimming were determined from the DNA. The table lists under 65,000 clones, 90% of them singletons. The TCR sequence derives from a woman older than 75 with active COVID-19. Sequencing input: peripheral blood. This chain connects TRBV29-1 to TRBJ1-4; TRBD1 is the table's D call, not checked against the DNA. The CDR3 sequence is CSVGPGQGDEKLFF.